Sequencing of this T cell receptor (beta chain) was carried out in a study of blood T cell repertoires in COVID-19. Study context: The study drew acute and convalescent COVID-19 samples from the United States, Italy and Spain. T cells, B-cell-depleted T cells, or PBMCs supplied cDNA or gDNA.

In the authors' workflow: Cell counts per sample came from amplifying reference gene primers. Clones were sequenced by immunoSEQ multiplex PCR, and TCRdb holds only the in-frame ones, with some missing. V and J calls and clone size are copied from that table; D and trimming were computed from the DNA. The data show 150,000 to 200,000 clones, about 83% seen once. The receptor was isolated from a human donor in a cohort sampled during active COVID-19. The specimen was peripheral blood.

The DNA for the CDR3 is TGTGCCAGCAGCTTAGGAAGACTAGTGGTGGCCGGGGAGCTGTTTTTT. Protein: CASSLGRLVVAGELFF. The chain uses TRBV7-2 and TRBJ2-2; possibly TRBD2 for D (6 bases). Between the trimmed V and J ends, which lost 1 base and 6 bases, there was a span of 15 bases. The CDR3 is 16 amino acids. Germline values: CDR1 SGHTA, CDR2 FQGNSA.